This T cell receptor beta chain was captured in a study of graft-versus-host responses after intestinal transplantation. Overall study context: Recipients had transplants, and these were multivisceral, liver-intestinal, or isolated intestinal.

Sorting of proliferating CFSE-low CD3+CD4+ and CD3+CD8+ responders took place after the reaction. Produced via immunoSEQ multiplex PCR; TCRdb's table is partial and in-frame only. The table records about 19,000 clones, under 40% of them present only once. CDR1 is MGHRA, CDR2 YSYEKL, per germline. With V trimmed by 3 bases and J by 1 base, 17 bases remained unmatched. There are 19 residues in the CDR3. Study conclusions and caveats: The authors found GvH clones in recipient marrow, some appearing first in ileum or blood.

Here the sequenced sample was alloreactive CD4+ T cells from a mixed lymphocyte reaction culture, taken before transplantation. Subset described: CFSE-low proliferating T cells sorted from roughly 6-day pre-transplant mixed lymphocyte reaction (GvH or HvG direction). This receptor was identified in a human patient who was an organ donor for intestinal transplantation. The rearrangement links TRBV4-1 to TRBJ2-5; 7 bases align to TRBD2. This CDR3 is CASSQGGLAEAGIQETQYF. In DNA, the CDR3 is TGCGCCAGCAGCCAGGGGGGTCTAGCGGAAGCGGGGATCCAAGAGACCCAGTACTTC.